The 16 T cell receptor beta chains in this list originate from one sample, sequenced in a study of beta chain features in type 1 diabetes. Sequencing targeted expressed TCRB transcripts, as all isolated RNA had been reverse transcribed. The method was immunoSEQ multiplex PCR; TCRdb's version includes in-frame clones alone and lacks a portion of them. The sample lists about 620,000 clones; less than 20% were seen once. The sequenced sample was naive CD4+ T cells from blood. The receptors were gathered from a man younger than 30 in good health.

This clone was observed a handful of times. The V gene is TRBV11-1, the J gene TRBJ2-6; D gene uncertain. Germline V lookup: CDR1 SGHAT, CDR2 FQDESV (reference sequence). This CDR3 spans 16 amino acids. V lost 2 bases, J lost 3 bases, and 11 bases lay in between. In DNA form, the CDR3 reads TGTGCCAGCAGCTTAAATCAGCAGTTTGGGGCCAACGTCCTGACTTTC. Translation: CASSLNQQFGANVLTF.

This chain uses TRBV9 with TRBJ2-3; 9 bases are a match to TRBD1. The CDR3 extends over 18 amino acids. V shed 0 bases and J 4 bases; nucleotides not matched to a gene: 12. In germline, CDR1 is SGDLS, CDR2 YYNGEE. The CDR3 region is CASSVGGQGFEFSDTQYF. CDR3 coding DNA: TGTGCCAGCAGCGTAGGGGGACAGGGATTCGAGTTTTCAGATACGCAGTATTTT.

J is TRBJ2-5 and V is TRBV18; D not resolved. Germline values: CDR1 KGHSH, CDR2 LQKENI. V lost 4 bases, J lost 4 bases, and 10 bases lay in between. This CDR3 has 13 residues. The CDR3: CASSLVGGETQYF. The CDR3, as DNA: TGTGCCAGCTCACTCGTGGGCGGAGAGACCCAGTACTTC.

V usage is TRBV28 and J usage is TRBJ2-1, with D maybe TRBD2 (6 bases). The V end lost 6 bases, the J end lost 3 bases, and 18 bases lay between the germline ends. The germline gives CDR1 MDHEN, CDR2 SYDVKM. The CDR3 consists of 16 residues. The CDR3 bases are TGTGCCAGCAGCCGCCGGGGGACCAACAACTACAATGAGCAGTTCTTC. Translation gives CASSRRGTNNYNEQFF.

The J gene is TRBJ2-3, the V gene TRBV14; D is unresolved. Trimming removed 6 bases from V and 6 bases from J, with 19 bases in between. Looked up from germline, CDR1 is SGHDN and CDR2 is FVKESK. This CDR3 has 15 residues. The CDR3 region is CASRLRSDARDTQYF. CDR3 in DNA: TGTGCCAGCAGGCTCAGGTCTGACGCACGGGATACGCAGTATTTT.

As DNA, the CDR3 is TGTGCCAGCAGCCCCTTCGGGCGACGCACTGAAGCTTTCTTT. Its protein product is CASSPFGRRTEAFF. The chain carries TRBV14 and TRBJ1-1, with D uncertain. The length of the CDR3 is 14 residues. Trimming shortened V by 4 bases and J by 4 bases, and 13 bases separated the two germline ends. Germline V lookup: CDR1 SGHDN, CDR2 FVKESK.

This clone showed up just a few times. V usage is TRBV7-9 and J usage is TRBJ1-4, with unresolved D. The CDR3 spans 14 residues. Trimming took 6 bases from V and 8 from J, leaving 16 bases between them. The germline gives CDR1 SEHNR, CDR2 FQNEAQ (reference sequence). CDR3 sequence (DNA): TGTGCCAGCAGTTTGGCGGGAGTGAGAGAAAAACTGTTTTTT. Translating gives CASSLAGVREKLFF.

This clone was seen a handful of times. CDR3 amino acids: CAISEVVYEQYF. The CDR3 nucleotides are TGTGCCATCAGTGAGGTAGTCTACGAGCAGTACTTC. The chain combines TRBV10-3 with TRBJ2-7, with D uncertain. This CDR3 is built from 12 residues. Trimming shortened V by 2 bases and J by 3 bases, and 5 bases separated the two germline ends. The germline V gene encodes CDR1 ENHRY and CDR2 SYGVKD.

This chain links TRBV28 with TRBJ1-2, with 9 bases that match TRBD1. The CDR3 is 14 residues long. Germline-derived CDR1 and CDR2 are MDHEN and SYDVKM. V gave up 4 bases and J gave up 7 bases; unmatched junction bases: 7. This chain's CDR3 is CASSSVTGGFGYTF. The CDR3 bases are TGTGCCAGCAGTTCGGTGACAGGGGGGTTTGGCTACACCTTC.

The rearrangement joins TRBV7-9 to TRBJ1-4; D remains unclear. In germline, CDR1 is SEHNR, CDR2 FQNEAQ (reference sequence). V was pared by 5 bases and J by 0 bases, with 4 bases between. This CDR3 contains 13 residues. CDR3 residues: CASSGSTNEKLFF. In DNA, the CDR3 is TGTGCCAGCAGCGGCTCAACTAATGAAAAACTGTTTTTT.

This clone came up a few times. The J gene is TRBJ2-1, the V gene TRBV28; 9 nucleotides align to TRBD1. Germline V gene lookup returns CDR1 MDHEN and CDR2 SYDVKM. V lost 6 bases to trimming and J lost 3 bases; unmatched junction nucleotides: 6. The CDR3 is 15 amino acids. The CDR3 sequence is CASRPGTGYYNEQFF. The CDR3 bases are TGTGCCAGCAGACCCGGGACAGGGTACTACAATGAGCAGTTCTTC.

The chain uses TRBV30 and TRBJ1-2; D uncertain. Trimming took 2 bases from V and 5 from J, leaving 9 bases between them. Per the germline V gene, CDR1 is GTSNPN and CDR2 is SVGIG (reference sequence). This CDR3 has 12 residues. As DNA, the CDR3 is TGTGCCTGGAGTCGCCAAACATATGGCTACACCTTC. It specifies CAWSRQTYGYTF.

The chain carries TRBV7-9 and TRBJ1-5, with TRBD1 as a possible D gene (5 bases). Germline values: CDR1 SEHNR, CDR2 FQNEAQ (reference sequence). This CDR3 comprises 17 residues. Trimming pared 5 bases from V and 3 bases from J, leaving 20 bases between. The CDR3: CASSPGGSGGHNQPQHF. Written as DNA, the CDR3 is TGTGCCAGCAGCCCGGGGGGATCCGGGGGTCACAATCAGCCCCAGCATTTT.

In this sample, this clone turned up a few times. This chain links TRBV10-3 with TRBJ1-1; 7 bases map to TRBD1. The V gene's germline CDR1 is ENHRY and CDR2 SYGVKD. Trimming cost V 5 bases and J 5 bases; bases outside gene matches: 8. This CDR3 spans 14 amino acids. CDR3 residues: CAISQTGEGTEAFF. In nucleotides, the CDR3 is TGTGCCATCAGTCAAACAGGGGAGGGGACTGAAGCTTTCTTT.

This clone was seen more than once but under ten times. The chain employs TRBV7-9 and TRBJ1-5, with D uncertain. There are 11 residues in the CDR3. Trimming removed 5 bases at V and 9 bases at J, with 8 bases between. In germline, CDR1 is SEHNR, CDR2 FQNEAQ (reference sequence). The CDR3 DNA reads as TGTGCCAGCAGCAACCCCGGGCCCCAGCATTTT. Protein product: CASSNPGPQHF.

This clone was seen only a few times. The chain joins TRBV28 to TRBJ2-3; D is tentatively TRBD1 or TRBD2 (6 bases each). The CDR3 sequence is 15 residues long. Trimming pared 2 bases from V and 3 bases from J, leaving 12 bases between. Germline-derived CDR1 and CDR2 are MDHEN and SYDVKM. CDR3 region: CASSLLEGGTDTQYF. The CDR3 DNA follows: TGTGCCAGCAGTTTACTGGAGGGGGGAACAGATACGCAGTATTTT.